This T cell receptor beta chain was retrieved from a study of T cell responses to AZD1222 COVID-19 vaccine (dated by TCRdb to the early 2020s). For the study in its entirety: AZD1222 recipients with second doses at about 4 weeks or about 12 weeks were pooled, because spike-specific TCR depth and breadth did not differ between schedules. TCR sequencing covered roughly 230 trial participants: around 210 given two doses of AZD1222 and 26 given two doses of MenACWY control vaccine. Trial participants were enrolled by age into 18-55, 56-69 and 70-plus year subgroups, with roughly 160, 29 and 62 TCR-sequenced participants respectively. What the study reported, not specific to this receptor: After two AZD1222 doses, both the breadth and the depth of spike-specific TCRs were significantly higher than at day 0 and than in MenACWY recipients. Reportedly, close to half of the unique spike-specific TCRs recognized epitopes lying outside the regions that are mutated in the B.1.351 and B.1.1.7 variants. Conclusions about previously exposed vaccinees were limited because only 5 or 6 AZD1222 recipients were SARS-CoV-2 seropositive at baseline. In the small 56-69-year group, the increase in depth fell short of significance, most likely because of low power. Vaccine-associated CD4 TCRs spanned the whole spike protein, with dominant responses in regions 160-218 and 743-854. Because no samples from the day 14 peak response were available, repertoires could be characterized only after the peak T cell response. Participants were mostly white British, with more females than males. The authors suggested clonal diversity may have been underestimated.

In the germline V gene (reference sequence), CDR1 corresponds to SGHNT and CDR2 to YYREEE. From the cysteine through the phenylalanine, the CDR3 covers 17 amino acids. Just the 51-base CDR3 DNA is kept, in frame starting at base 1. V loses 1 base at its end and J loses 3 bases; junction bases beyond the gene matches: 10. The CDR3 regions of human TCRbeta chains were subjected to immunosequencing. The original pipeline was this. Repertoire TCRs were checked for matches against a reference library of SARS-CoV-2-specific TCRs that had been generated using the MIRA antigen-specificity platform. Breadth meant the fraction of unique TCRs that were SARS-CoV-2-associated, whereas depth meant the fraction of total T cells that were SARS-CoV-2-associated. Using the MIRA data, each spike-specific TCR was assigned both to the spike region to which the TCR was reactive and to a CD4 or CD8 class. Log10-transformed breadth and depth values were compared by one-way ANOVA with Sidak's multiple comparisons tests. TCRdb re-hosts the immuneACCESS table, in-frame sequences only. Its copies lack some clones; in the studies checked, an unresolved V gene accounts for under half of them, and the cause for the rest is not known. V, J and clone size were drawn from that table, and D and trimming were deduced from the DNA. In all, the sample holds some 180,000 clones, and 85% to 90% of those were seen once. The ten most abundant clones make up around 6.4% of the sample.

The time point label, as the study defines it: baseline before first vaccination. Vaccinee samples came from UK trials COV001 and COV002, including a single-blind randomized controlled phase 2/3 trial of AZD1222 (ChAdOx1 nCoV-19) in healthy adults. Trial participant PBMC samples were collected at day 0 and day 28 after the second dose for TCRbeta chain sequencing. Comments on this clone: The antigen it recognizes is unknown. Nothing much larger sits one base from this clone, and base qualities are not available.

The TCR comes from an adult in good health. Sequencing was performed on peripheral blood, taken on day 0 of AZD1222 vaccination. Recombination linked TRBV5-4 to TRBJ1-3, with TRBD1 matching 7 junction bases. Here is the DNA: TGTGCCAGCAGCTTGTACGCAACAGGGGCTGGTGGAAACACCATATATTTT. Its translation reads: CASSLYATGAGGNTIYF.